These 21 T cell receptor beta chains were all obtained from the same sample, sequenced in a study of T cells in Graves' hyperthyroidism and ophthalmopathy. TCR beta CDR3 regions were amplified from RNA. Researchers ran a first-round RT-PCR on the TCR CDR3 using the HTBI primer set. From the multiplex PCR reads, TCRdb called clonotypes with MiXCR, one entry per CDR3 protein. The table includes about 620,000 distinct CDR3 sequences, around 15% detected once. The sample comprised blood. Every receptor here comes from a woman aged 25 to 39 with Graves' hyperthyroidism.

This sequence joins TRBV6-5 and TRBJ1-6; tentative D call: TRBD1 (5 bases). This CDR3 is built from 14 residues. V shed 2 bases and J shed 9 bases, with 11 bases lying between them. Germline V CDR1 and CDR2: MNHEY, SVGAGI. The CDR3 DNA sequence: TGTGCCAGCAGTTACAGAGGGGTCCGTTCACCCCTCCACTTT. Amino acids: CASSYRGVRSPLHF.

This clonotype was detected many times. The chain has TRBV28 and TRBJ1-2; 7 bases map to TRBD1. The ends lost 5 bases at V and 8 bases at J; junction bases unmatched: 8. There are 13 residues in the CDR3. Germline CDR1 MDHEN, CDR2 SYDVKM. The CDR3 DNA sequence: TGTGCCAGCAGTGATGAGGGGGCCGCAGGCTACACCTTC. Encoded protein: CASSDEGAAGYTF.

V and J are TRBV4-3 and TRBJ2-1, with D possibly being TRBD2 (5 bases). The CDR3 has 15 amino acids. In germline, CDR1 is LGHNA, CDR2 YSLEER. Trimming shortened V by 1 base and J by 10 bases, and 17 bases separated the two germline ends. The CDR3 sequence: CASSQVGLAVREQFF. The CDR3, as DNA: TGCGCCAGCAGCCAAGTAGGTCTAGCAGTAAGAGAGCAGTTCTTC.

In this sample, this clonotype turned up many times. The chain combines TRBV5-8 with TRBJ1-1; weak D call: TRBD1 (5 bases). Looked up from germline, CDR1 is SGHTS and CDR2 is YDEGEE. The CDR3 extends over 14 amino acids. V dropped 4 bases and J dropped 0 bases, with 10 bases sitting between them. CDR3 in DNA: TGTGCCAGCAGCGGGGGGGGGATGAACACTGAAGCTTTCTTT. This codes for CASSGGGMNTEAFF.

This chain links TRBV13 with TRBJ2-4; D gene unclear. This CDR3 spans 12 amino acids. With 0 bases removed from V and 9 bases from J, the gap between germline ends came to 6 bases. In germline, CDR1 is PRHDT, CDR2 FYEKMQ (reference sequence). The CDR3 reads CASSLGRAIQYF. CDR3 DNA: TGTGCCAGCAGCTTAGGTCGGGCCATTCAGTACTTC.

There are many counts of this clonotype. V is TRBV29-1 and J is TRBJ2-7, with D unresolved. V was pared by 2 bases and J by 4 bases, with 15 bases between. The length of the CDR3 is 14 residues. Germline values: CDR1 SQVTM, CDR2 ANQGSEA. The CDR3 DNA reads TGCAGCGTTGAAACGGGCGTTGGGCATTACGAGCAGTACTTC. It translates to CSVETGVGHYEQYF.

V and J are TRBV5-6 and TRBJ2-5, with D tentatively TRBD1 (6 bases). The CDR3 is 14 residues long. V was shortened by 4 bases and J by 7 bases, with 17 bases between the two germline ends. Germline CDR1 and CDR2: SGHDT and YYEEEE. CDR3 protein: CASSPGTSGGTQYF. DNA for the CDR3: TGTGCCAGCAGCCCTGGGACATCTGGGGGGACCCAGTACTTC. Combining the CDR3 with reference TRBV5-6 and TRBJ2-5 gives the whole variable domain DAGVTQSPTHLIKTRGQQVTLRCSPKSGHDTVSWYQQALGQGPQFIFQYYEEEERQRGNFPDRFSGHQFPNYSSELNVNALLLGDSALYLCASSPGTSGGTQYFGPGTRLLVL.

This clonotype came up many times. This chain uses TRBV18 with TRBJ2-1, with D possibly matching TRBD1 (6 bases). The germline V and J ends were trimmed by 3 bases and 5 bases, with 8 bases remaining between them. CDR1 is KGHSH and CDR2 is LQKENI in the germline V gene. The CDR3 sequence is 13 residues long. The CDR3 reads CASSPGAHNEQFF. CDR3 coding DNA: TGTGCCAGCTCACCGGGGGCCCACAATGAGCAGTTCTTC.

This clonotype was picked up a small number of times. The V call is TRBV28, the J call TRBJ2-7; unclear D gene. Germline-derived CDR1 and CDR2 are MDHEN and SYDVKM. This CDR3 is 13 amino acids long. V lost 4 bases, J lost 4 bases, and 11 bases lay in between. CDR3 bases: TGTGCCAGCAGTTCGATTAGCCCTTACGAGCAGTACTTC. Translation gives CASSSISPYEQYF.

This clonotype was seen a few times. The chain carries TRBV3-1 and TRBJ1-5, with unresolved D. CDR1 is LGHDT, CDR2 YNNKEL, per germline (reference sequence). This CDR3 has 12 amino acids. The V and J ends lost 8 bases and 7 bases respectively, with 12 bases between them. The CDR3 protein is CASGGRTQPQHF. The CDR3 bases are TGTGCCAGCGGTGGCCGCACGCAGCCCCAGCATTTT.

V is TRBV6-1 and J is TRBJ2-2; D may be TRBD1 or TRBD2 (5 bases each). The CDR3 contains 14 residues. V lost 7 bases and J 0 bases, leaving 9 bases between the germline ends. Germline assignment: CDR1 MNHNS and CDR2 SASEGT. The DNA of the CDR3 is TGTGCCAGCATGGGGGTTCCGAACACCGGGGAGCTGTTTTTT. As protein: CASMGVPNTGELFF.

At least ten counts were recorded for this clonotype. The chain employs TRBV20-1 and TRBJ1-5; D not resolved. CDR3 length: 14 amino acids. From germline, CDR1 is DFQATT and CDR2 SNEGSKA (reference sequence). Trimming took 5 bases from V and 4 from J, leaving 15 bases between them. The CDR3 sequence: CSAADRGGNQPQHF. In DNA, the CDR3 is TGCAGTGCTGCCGACCGGGGAGGAAATCAGCCCCAGCATTTT.

The table lists this clonotype with many counts. V is TRBV7-2 and J is TRBJ2-3, with 7 bases identical to TRBD1. Germline-derived CDR1 and CDR2 are SGHTA and FQGNSA. V shed 3 bases, J shed 4 bases, and the junction held 7 bases outside the gene matches. The CDR3 length is 15 residues. The CDR3 sequence: CASSFRDSTSDTQYF. The CDR3 bases are TGTGCCAGCAGCTTCCGGGACAGCACATCAGATACGCAGTATTTT. The whole variable domain, remainder taken from reference TRBV7-2 and TRBJ2-3, is GAGVSQSPSNKVTEKGKDVELRCDPISGHTALYWYRQSLGQGLEFLIYFQGNSAPDKSGLPSDRFSAERTGGSVSTLTIQRTQQEDSAVYLCASSFRDSTSDTQYFGPGTRLTVL.

At least ten counts were recorded for this clonotype. J is TRBJ1-1 and V is TRBV7-2; 8 bases fit TRBD1. The V gene's germline CDR1 is SGHTA and CDR2 FQGNSA. The J segment lost 4 bases and the V segment lost 4 bases, leaving 11 bases of the junction unmatched. This CDR3 comprises 16 residues. CDR3 sequence reads: CASSSRTGLESTEAFF. As DNA, the CDR3 is TGTGCCAGCAGCTCGAGGACAGGGTTGGAGAGCACTGAAGCTTTCTTT.

This clonotype was picked up many times. The chain uses TRBV12-5 and TRBJ2-3, with no clear D. Germline V gene data show CDR1 as LGHNT and CDR2 as FRNRAP. The CDR3 covers 13 residues. The V and J ends lost 5 bases and 0 bases respectively, with 6 bases between them. CDR3 in amino acids: CASGAASTDTQYF. The CDR3 DNA reads as TGTGCTAGTGGTGCAGCTAGCACAGATACGCAGTATTTT. The variable domain in full, with the rest retrieved from reference TRBV12-5 and TRBJ2-3, is DARVTQTPRHKVTEMGQEVTMRCQPILGHNTVFWYRQTMMQGLELLAYFRNRAPLDDSGMPKDRFSAEMPDATLATLKIQPSEPRDSAVYFCASGAASTDTQYFGPGTRLTVL.

V is TRBV6-2 or TRBV6-3 and J is TRBJ2-1, with unresolved D. The CDR3 sequence is 14 residues long. With 2 bases removed from V and 8 bases from J, the gap between germline ends came to 13 bases. CDR1 and CDR2 (germline): MNHEY, SVGEGT. The CDR3 loop is CASSYGTSTDEQFF. CDR3 in DNA: TGTGCCAGCAGTTACGGAACCTCGACGGATGAGCAGTTCTTC.

CDR3 sequence reads: CSASWAVISPQHF. CDR3 bases: TGCAGTGCTAGCTGGGCAGTTATCAGCCCCCAGCATTTT. The chain links TRBV20-1 to TRBJ1-5; D is unresolved. The CDR3 runs to 13 residues. CDR1 DFQATT and CDR2 SNEGSKA come from the germline V gene (reference sequence). Trimming removed 3 bases at V and 10 bases at J, with 16 bases between.

This clonotype was counted a few times. The V call is TRBV11-2, the J call TRBJ1-4, with D possibly matching TRBD1 (5 bases). The CDR3 loop spans 14 amino acids. The V and J ends lost 5 bases and 6 bases respectively, with 13 bases between them. Germline V gene sequence: CDR1 SGHAT, CDR2 FQNNGV. DNA for the CDR3: TGTGCCAGCAGCCCGGGACGAGGGTATGAAAAACTGTTTTTT. It translates to CASSPGRGYEKLFF.

CDR3 sequence: CAISESGDRGGNEQFF. CDR3 coding DNA: TGTGCCATCAGTGAGTCTGGGGATCGCGGTGGGAATGAGCAGTTCTTC. The chain recombines TRBV10-3 with TRBJ2-1; D call uncertain. V was clipped by 0 bases and J by 7 bases, with 16 bases between them. The germline V gene has CDR1 ENHRY and CDR2 SYGVKD. The length of the CDR3 is 16 residues.

The V and J genes are TRBV19 and TRBJ2-7, with TRBD2 matching over 11 bases. In germline, CDR1 is LNHDA, CDR2 SQIVND (reference sequence). V lost 3 bases, J lost 6 bases, and 1 base stayed unmatched. The CDR3 spans 13 residues. CDR3 DNA: TGTGCCAGTAGTATTGGGACTAGCGGCGAGCAGTACTTC. It is translated as CASSIGTSGEQYF.

There are a few counts of this clonotype. The chain has TRBV20-1 and TRBJ2-7; TRBD1 matches 8 bases. Trimming removed 7 bases from V and 4 bases from J; junction bases left unmatched: 15. CDR1 and CDR2 (germline): DFQATT, SNEGSKA (reference sequence). CDR3 length: 15 amino acids. CDR3 in DNA: TGCAGTGGAGGGGCCTTCGTGACAGGGGCTTACGAGCAGTACTTC. Translated, it gives CSGGAFVTGAYEQYF.